The 29 T cell receptor beta chains listed next were all sequenced from one sample in a study of blood T cell repertoires in COVID-19. The data were produced by immunoSEQ multiplex PCR, yet TCRdb's version contains in-frame clones alone and is incomplete. The data contain more than 150,000 clones, approximately 87% of them singletons. The sequenced material came from peripheral blood. The receptors shown here come from a woman in her seventies with acute or convalescent COVID-19.

V gene TRBV7-9 combines with J gene TRBJ1-4; D gene unclear. CDR1 is SEHNR, CDR2 FQNEAQ, per germline (reference sequence). This CDR3 contains 13 residues. Trimming left V 5 bases short and J 4 bases short, with 8 bases between. CDR3 sequence: CASSIGHNEKLFF. The CDR3 region has the DNA TGTGCCAGCAGCATAGGGCATAATGAAAAACTGTTTTTT. Using reference TRBV7-9 and TRBJ1-4 for the parts outside the CDR3, the full variable domain is DTGVSQNPRHKITKRGQNVTFRCDPISEHNRLYWYRQTLGQGPEFLTYFQNEAQLEKSRLLSDRFSAERPKGSFSTLEIQRTEQGDSAMYLCASSIGHNEKLFFGSGTQLSVL.

Here the CDR3 DNA reads TGTGCCAGCAGCCCCCCTGGGGACAGGGCGTACAATGAGCAGTTCTTC. Encoded protein: CASSPPGDRAYNEQFF. The V and J genes are TRBV5-6 and TRBJ2-1; 9 bases are a match to TRBD1. The CDR3 runs 16 residues. V lost 4 bases to trimming and J lost 4 bases; unmatched junction nucleotides: 9. From germline, CDR1 is SGHDT and CDR2 YYEEEE.

The V and J genes are TRBV7-9 and TRBJ1-1; D unresolved. The length of the CDR3 is 16 residues. Trimming left V 3 bases short and J 2 bases short, with 16 bases between. The V gene's germline CDR1 is SEHNR and CDR2 FQNEAQ (reference sequence). CDR3: CASSFISAGQNTEAFF. CDR3 nucleotides: TGTGCCAGCAGCTTCATCTCCGCCGGTCAAAACACTGAAGCTTTCTTT.

In regard to this clone: The junction and the germline gene differ at one end; a read error may be behind it. V usage is TRBV20-1 and J usage is TRBJ1-1; TRBD1 agrees at 7 bases. This CDR3 has 11 amino acids. Looked up from germline, CDR1 is DFQATT and CDR2 is SNEGSKA (reference sequence). The CDR3 sequence is CSARGIQGRQF. The CDR3 nucleotides read TGCAGTGCTAGAGGGATACAGGGGAGGCAGTTT.

The table lists this clone with a count of one. The V gene is TRBV2, the J gene TRBJ2-7, with TRBD1 identical over 7 bases. The CDR3 has 19 residues. The germline V gene has CDR1 SNHLY and CDR2 FYNNEI. Trimming took 3 bases from V and 0 from J; bases not matched to a gene: 17. CDR3 coding DNA: TGTGCCAGCAGTGATGACGGCAGGGGGAGTGAACTAAGCTCCTACGAGCAGTACTTC. Translation gives CASSDDGRGSELSSYEQYF.

The gene calls are TRBV29-1 and TRBJ2-5; D remains ambiguous. CDR3 length: 13 amino acids. The V end was cut by 7 bases, the J end by 0 bases, with 12 bases between. Germline CDR1 reads SQVTM; CDR2 reads ANQGSEA. The CDR3 loop is CSARHAYQETQYF. CDR3 sequence (DNA): TGCAGCGCTCGACACGCGTACCAAGAGACCCAGTACTTC. Full variable domain (missing parts from reference TRBV29-1 and TRBJ2-5): SAVISQKPSRDICQRGTSLTIQCQVDSQVTMMFWYRQQPGQSLTLIATANQGSEATYESGFVIDKFPISRPNLTFSTLTVSNMSPEDSSIYLCSARHAYQETQYFGPGTRLLVL.

The V call is TRBV6-5, the J call TRBJ1-4; D remains unclear. Trimming took off 6 bases at V and 4 bases at J, with 6 bases between the two ends. In germline, CDR1 is MNHEY, CDR2 SVGAGI. The CDR3 runs 12 residues. The chain's CDR3 is CASSPLNEKLFF. The CDR3 region has the DNA TGTGCCAGCAGCCCCCTTAATGAAAAACTGTTTTTT.

The gene calls are TRBV30 and TRBJ2-7, with D maybe TRBD2 (5 bases). Trimming shortened V by 7 bases and J by 0 bases, and 13 bases separated the two germline ends. This CDR3 has 13 residues. Germline lookup yields CDR1 GTSNPN and CDR2 SVGIG (reference sequence). The CDR3 sequence: CALDVGDSYEQYF. The CDR3, as DNA: TGTGCCTTAGACGTCGGGGACTCCTACGAGCAGTACTTC.

This chain connects TRBV4-3 to TRBJ1-4; 7 bases are shared with TRBD1. The CDR3 totals 19 residues. The ends lost 0 bases at V and 0 bases at J; junction bases unmatched: 10. Germline CDR1 reads LGHNA; CDR2 reads YSLEER. DNA of the CDR3: TGCGCCAGCAGCCAAGATCGTCGTAAGGGGGCAGCAACTAATGAAAAACTGTTTTTT. It is translated as CASSQDRRKGAATNEKLFF.

The chain joins TRBV30 to TRBJ2-3; 11 bases fit TRBD2. V shed 0 bases and J 3 bases; nucleotides not matched to a gene: 8. Germline V gene data show CDR1 as GTSNPN and CDR2 as SVGIG (reference sequence). This CDR3 comprises 17 residues. The CDR3 loop is CAWSVRSSGGWTDTQYF. CDR3 in DNA: TGTGCCTGGAGTGTCAGGTCTAGCGGGGGGTGGACAGATACGCAGTATTTT. Together with reference TRBV30 and TRBJ2-3, the CDR3 gives the full variable domain: SQTIHQWPATLVQPVGSPLSLECTVEGTSNPNLYWYRQAAGRGLQLLFYSVGIGQISSEVPQNLSASRPQDRQFILSSKKLLLSDSGFYLCAWSVRSSGGWTDTQYFGPGTRLTVL.

This clone has just one count. This chain connects TRBV5-4 to TRBJ2-5; no clear D. V lost 2 bases and J 3 bases, leaving 8 bases between the germline ends. Germline CDR1 and CDR2: SGHNT and YYREEE (reference sequence). This CDR3 spans 13 amino acids. The CDR3 protein is CASSLSSEETQYF. The CDR3 DNA follows: TGTGCCAGCAGCTTATCGAGTGAAGAGACCCAGTACTTC.

The gene calls are TRBV13 and TRBJ1-5; possible D gene TRBD1, 5 bases. V lost 2 bases and J 11 bases, leaving 16 bases between the germline ends. The germline CDR1 and CDR2 sequences are PRHDT and FYEKMQ (reference sequence). CDR3 length: 14 residues. The CDR3 here is CASSLRGKIAAQHF. CDR3 nucleotide sequence: TGTGCCAGCAGCTTAAGGGGTAAGATTGCCGCCCAGCATTTT.

This chain joins TRBV28 and TRBJ2-5, with 7 positions matching TRBD2. This CDR3 contains 15 residues. Trimming cost V 6 bases and J 5 bases; bases outside gene matches: 12. The V gene's germline CDR1 is MDHEN and CDR2 SYDVKM. CDR3 nucleotides: TGTGCCAGCAGAACTAGCGAGATCGGGAAGGAGACCCAGTACTTC. Encoded protein: CASRTSEIGKETQYF.

The chain joins TRBV7-9 to TRBJ1-1, with D possibly TRBD1 on 5 matching bases. V lost 0 bases, J lost 2 bases, and 10 bases lay in between. This CDR3 comprises 15 residues. The germline CDR1 and CDR2 sequences are SEHNR and FQNEAQ (reference sequence). CDR3 DNA: TGTGCCAGCAGCTTAGCGTTGGGGGGAAACACTGAAGCTTTCTTT. Translated, it gives CASSLALGGNTEAFF. Filled out from reference TRBV7-9 and TRBJ1-1, the complete variable domain reads DTGVSQNPRHKITKRGQNVTFRCDPISEHNRLYWYRQTLGQGPEFLTYFQNEAQLEKSRLLSDRFSAERPKGSFSTLEIQRTEQGDSAMYLCASSLALGGNTEAFFGQGTRLTVV.

The V and J genes are TRBV10-3 and TRBJ2-2, with TRBD2 as a possible D gene (7 bases). The V end was cut by 9 bases, the J end by 6 bases, with 14 bases between. CDR3 length: 13 amino acids. Germline CDR1 and CDR2: ENHRY and SYGVKD. CDR3 loop: CAIGRGAPGELFF. The CDR3, as DNA: TGTGCCATTGGCCGGGGGGCCCCCGGGGAGCTGTTTTTT.

The gene calls are TRBV12-3 or TRBV12-4 and TRBJ1-5; TRBD1 matches at 7 bases. The CDR3 has 13 amino acids. J gave up 9 bases and V 3 bases, and 5 bases lay outside the gene matches. Written as DNA, the CDR3 is TGTGCCAGCAGTTTCAAGGGGGCCTGGCCCCAGCATTTT. This codes for CASSFKGAWPQHF.

This clone was counted a few times. The rearrangement joins TRBV28 to TRBJ1-5; 9 bases line up with TRBD1. V lost 5 bases to trimming and J lost 2 bases; unmatched junction nucleotides: 4. CDR3 length equals 15 residues. Germline V CDR1 and CDR2: MDHEN, SYDVKM. The CDR3 bases are TGTGCCAGCAGTCCCCGGACAGGGGGCAATCAGCCCCAGCATTTT. Protein: CASSPRTGGNQPQHF.

This chain links TRBV9 with TRBJ1-3; D may be TRBD1 (5 bases). The CDR3 has 16 residues. Trimming left V 2 bases short and J 2 bases short, with 14 bases between. Germline CDR1 reads SGDLS; CDR2 reads YYNGEE. CDR3 nucleotides: TGTGCCAGCAGCGTGTCGTACGGACAAACTGGAAACACCATATATTTT. Its translation is CASSVSYGQTGNTIYF.

The chain employs TRBV2 and TRBJ1-6; 9 nucleotides match TRBD1. From germline, CDR1 is SNHLY and CDR2 FYNNEI. Trimming took 2 bases from V and 7 from J; bases not matched to a gene: 3. The CDR3 has 15 residues. The CDR3 DNA follows: TGTGCCAGCAGTGAAAGGGGACAGGGAAATTCACCCCTCCACTTT. This translates into CASSERGQGNSPLHF.

This clone was seen just once. The CDR3 sequence: CATSDAPGGADPTDTQYF. The CDR3 DNA follows: TGTGCCACCAGTGACGCCCCTGGAGGGGCCGATCCCACAGATACGCAGTATTTT. V gene TRBV24-1 combines with J gene TRBJ2-3, with a possible D match to TRBD2 (6 bases). Germline values: CDR1 KGHDR, CDR2 SFDVKD. The CDR3 has 18 residues. The germline V and J ends were trimmed by 4 bases and 2 bases, with 21 bases remaining between them.

The CDR3 loop reads CASSQDLAGGREQYF. DNA for the CDR3: TGCGCCAGCAGCCAAGATCTAGCGGGGGGACGCGAGCAGTACTTC. V usage is TRBV4-3 and J usage is TRBJ2-7, with 11 bases that match TRBD2. The germline gives CDR1 LGHNA, CDR2 YSLEER. Trimming took 0 bases from V and 6 from J; bases not matched to a gene: 4. CDR3 size: 15 residues.

The chain joins TRBV9 to TRBJ2-7, with 8 bases lining up with TRBD1. From germline, CDR1 is SGDLS and CDR2 YYNGEE. There are 16 residues in the CDR3. The V and J ends lost 0 bases and 6 bases, in that order; junction bases with no gene match: 11. In nucleotides, the CDR3 is TGTGCCAGCAGCGTAGCAGGGGGCGCCTCATTGACCGAGCAGTACTTC. Its translation is CASSVAGGASLTEQYF.

This chain joins TRBV5-1 and TRBJ2-3; TRBD1 is a possible D gene (5 bases). Germline lookup yields CDR1 SGHRS and CDR2 YFSETQ. The V end lost 4 bases, the J end lost 2 bases, and 11 bases lay between the germline ends. CDR3 size: 14 residues. CDR3 residues: CASSTRTFTDTQYF. The CDR3 DNA reads TGCGCCAGCAGCACGCGGACATTCACAGATACGCAGTATTTT.

V usage is TRBV7-9 and J usage is TRBJ1-1; unclear D gene. Trimming stripped 3 bases from V and 1 base from J, with 3 bases between. Germline CDR1 reads SEHNR; CDR2 reads FQNEAQ (reference sequence). This CDR3 has 12 residues. CDR3 nucleotide sequence: TGTGCCAGCAGCTTCCAGAACACTGAAGCTTTCTTT. Its translation: CASSFQNTEAFF.

This clone came up a few times. The chain is built from TRBV2 and TRBJ1-5; 11 bases line up with TRBD1. CDR3 length: 14 residues. Trimming removed 7 bases from V and 6 bases from J; junction bases left unmatched: 5. The germline V gene encodes CDR1 SNHLY and CDR2 FYNNEI. The CDR3: CASTRTGGLQPQHF. Written as DNA, the CDR3 is TGTGCCAGCACCCGGACAGGGGGCCTTCAGCCCCAGCATTTT.

This chain links TRBV2 with TRBJ2-3, with 10 bases matching TRBD1. Germline trimming cut 5 bases from V and 3 bases from J; bases unmatched to any gene: 8. In germline, CDR1 is SNHLY, CDR2 FYNNEI. CDR3 length: 16 amino acids. CDR3 nucleotide sequence: TGTGCCAGCAGTAGAAATGGACAGGGGGGAACAGATACGCAGTATTTT. As protein: CASSRNGQGGTDTQYF.

The chain combines TRBV20-1 with TRBJ2-3; D is ambiguous. Germline V gives CDR1 DFQATT, CDR2 SNEGSKA (reference sequence). The CDR3 extends over 10 amino acids. The CDR3 nucleotides are TGCAGCCCCAGTACAGATACGCAGTATTTT. It codes for CSPSTDTQYF.

V is TRBV4-3 and J is TRBJ1-1; D is perhaps TRBD1 (5 bases). Germline loops: CDR1 LGHNA, CDR2 YSLEER. This CDR3 spans 20 amino acids. Trimming removed 1 base from V and 3 bases from J, with 27 bases in between. CDR3 region: CASSQVPEPARRGWDTEAFF. As DNA, the CDR3 is TGCGCCAGCAGCCAAGTCCCAGAGCCGGCCCGCCGGGGGTGGGACACTGAAGCTTTCTTT.

This clone has a handful of counts. J is TRBJ2-7 and V is TRBV7-9; the match to TRBD1 covers 7 bases. V lost 4 bases, J lost 4 bases, and 4 bases stayed unmatched. Germline V lookup: CDR1 SEHNR, CDR2 FQNEAQ (reference sequence). CDR3 length: 13 amino acids. The CDR3 protein is CASSSGTDYEQYF. The CDR3 bases are TGTGCCAGCAGCTCCGGGACAGATTACGAGCAGTACTTC.